Below, 22 T cell receptor beta chains from the same sample are listed, as sequenced in a study of T cell repertoires in cytomegalovirus infection. For these TCRs, the target antigens are not known. Via MiXCR, TCRdb re-called the reads, giving one row per CDR3 protein. The table shows 250,000 to 300,000 distinct CDR3 sequences, with approximately 22% occurring only once. The sample was cultured PBMCs, taken from culture after CMV antigen stimulation. The receptor source for this set is a human donor in good health (CMV status not recorded). Some clones in this sample may be carry-over from other donors' samples.

This rearrangement joins TRBV7-9 to TRBJ1-1; D gene unclear. The CDR3 totals 13 residues. CDR1 is SEHNR, CDR2 FQNEAQ, per germline (reference sequence). V gave up 5 bases and J gave up 0 bases, with 7 bases separating them. CDR3 loop: CASSIQVNTEAFF. The CDR3 DNA is TGTGCCAGCAGCATTCAGGTGAACACTGAAGCTTTCTTT.

In the case of this clonotype: An end of the junction does not agree with germline; a read error may underlie this. CDR3 region: CASSFPGGPGELFF. The DNA of the CDR3 is TGTGCCAGCAGCTTTCCCGGGGGTCCCGGGGAGCTGTTTTTT. The rearrangement uses TRBV5-3 and TRBJ2-2, with a tentative D call TRBD2 (6 bases). TRBV5-3 is an open reading frame, and its role is uncertain. This CDR3 has 14 residues.

This clonotype has just a few counts. The gene calls are TRBV7-6 and TRBJ1-5; 8 bases align to TRBD1. The CDR3 consists of 18 residues. J gave up 3 bases and V 1 base, and 11 bases lay outside the gene matches. Germline lookup yields CDR1 SGHVS and CDR2 FNYEAQ. Written as DNA, the CDR3 is TGTGCCAGCAGCTTAGAACCCCTGAGGACAGGGTACAATCAGCCCCAGCATTTT. This codes for CASSLEPLRTGYNQPQHF.

This clonotype has a handful of counts. J is TRBJ2-7 and V is TRBV4-3; unclear D gene. V was pared by 4 bases and J by 3 bases, with 10 bases between. The CDR3 consists of 13 residues. CDR1 and CDR2 (germline): LGHNA, YSLEER. The CDR3 loop is CASSRERGYEQYF. CDR3 DNA: TGCGCCAGCAGCCGGGAAAGAGGCTACGAGCAGTACTTC.

V usage is TRBV4-3 and J usage is TRBJ2-2; D remains ambiguous. Trimming shortened V by 5 bases and J by 4 bases, and 8 bases separated the two germline ends. This CDR3 region has 13 residues. CDR1 and CDR2 (germline): LGHNA, YSLEER. The CDR3 bases are TGCGCCAGCAGCGTGACTGGCACCGGGGAGCTGTTTTTT. It specifies CASSVTGTGELFF.

V gene TRBV9 combines with J gene TRBJ2-2, with D perhaps TRBD2 (6 bases). Per germline, CDR1 SGDLS and CDR2 YYNGEE. The length of the CDR3 is 13 residues. Between the trimmed V and J ends, which lost 3 bases and 8 bases, there was a span of 11 bases. CDR3 residues: CASSEAGQGELFF. The CDR3 bases are TGTGCCAGCAGCGAGGCGGGGCAAGGGGAGCTGTTTTTT.

This clonotype was detected only a few times. This sequence joins TRBV24-1 and TRBJ2-7; D may be TRBD1 (6 bases). Trimming took 2 bases from V and 2 from J, leaving 9 bases between them. This CDR3 has 14 amino acids. CDR1 is KGHDR, CDR2 SFDVKD, per germline. CDR3 bases: TGTGCCACCAGTGATTCACAGGGTGCCTACGAGCAGTACTTC. It translates to CATSDSQGAYEQYF.

This clonotype has just a few counts. The chain carries TRBV19 and TRBJ2-5; 14 bases are a match to TRBD2. The V and J ends lost 4 bases and 4 bases, in that order; junction bases with no gene match: 5. CDR1 LNHDA and CDR2 SQIVND come from the germline V gene (reference sequence). This CDR3 is 16 amino acids long. The CDR3 nucleotides read TGTGCCAGTAGTACTTCGGGACTAGCGGGAGCAGAGACCCAGTACTTC. Its translation is CASSTSGLAGAETQYF.

The chain has TRBV28 and TRBJ2-3, with 8 positions matching TRBD2. In germline, CDR1 is MDHEN, CDR2 SYDVKM. Trimming took 9 bases from V and 5 from J; bases not matched to a gene: 16. The CDR3 has 16 residues. CDR3 residues: CASPTSGGPKGDTQYF. CDR3 sequence (DNA): TGTGCCAGTCCCACCTCGGGAGGGCCGAAAGGAGATACGCAGTATTTT. Filled out from reference TRBV28 and TRBJ2-3, the complete variable domain reads DVKVTQSSRYLVKRTGEKVFLECVQDMDHENMFWYRQDPGLGLRLIYFSYDVKMKEKGDIPEGYSVSREKKERFSLILESASTNQTSMYLCASPTSGGPKGDTQYFGPGTRLTVL.

This chain joins TRBV2 and TRBJ2-1; D ambiguous. Trimming took off 1 base at V and 7 bases at J, with 8 bases between the two ends. Per the germline V gene, CDR1 is SNHLY and CDR2 is FYNNEI. The CDR3 loop spans 13 amino acids. The CDR3 loop reads CASSEGFRNEQFF. CDR3 DNA sequence: TGTGCCAGCAGTGAAGGTTTTCGGAATGAGCAGTTCTTC.

The chain has TRBV12-3 or TRBV12-4 and TRBJ1-2; 7 nucleotides agree with TRBD1. The junction had 12 bases not matched to a gene; V was cut back by 5 bases and J by 0 bases. The CDR3 length is 17 residues. Here the CDR3 DNA reads TGTGCCAGCAGTCGGGGACAGCTAAGGGGGGCTAACTATGGCTACACCTTC. Protein: CASSRGQLRGANYGYTF.

The CDR3 DNA follows: TGTGCCAGTAGTATAAACAGGAGGAACACTGAAGCTTTCTTT. The encoded protein is CASSINRRNTEAFF. The V and J genes are TRBV19 and TRBJ1-1; tentative D call: TRBD1 (5 bases). Germline V lookup: CDR1 LNHDA, CDR2 SQIVND (reference sequence). Trimming cost V 2 bases and J 1 base, with 8 bases left between them. This CDR3 is built from 14 residues.

This clonotype was counted at least ten times. The rearrangement joins TRBV6-6 to TRBJ1-6; the D is unclear. The germline gives CDR1 MNHNY, CDR2 SVGAGI (reference sequence). Trimming took 3 bases from V and 8 from J, leaving 8 bases between them. The CDR3 is made up of 13 amino acids. CDR3: CASSYGGDSPLHF. CDR3 sequence (DNA): TGTGCCAGCAGTTATGGCGGGGATTCACCCCTCCACTTT.

This clonotype was recorded a few times. The chain has TRBV4-3 and TRBJ2-6; no clear D. Germline V gives CDR1 LGHNA, CDR2 YSLEER. The length of the CDR3 is 16 residues. V gave up 0 bases and J gave up 4 bases, with 10 bases separating them. The CDR3 sequence: CASSQEELGGANVLTF. DNA of the CDR3: TGCGCCAGCAGCCAAGAAGAGTTGGGGGGGGCCAACGTCCTGACTTTC.

Only a few counts were recorded for this clonotype. This sequence joins TRBV6-5 and TRBJ2-5; D is unresolved. The CDR3 has 11 residues. With 2 bases removed from V and 4 bases from J, the gap between germline ends came to 2 bases. The germline gives CDR1 MNHEY, CDR2 SVGAGI. DNA for the CDR3: TGTGCCAGCAGTTACCGAGAGACCCAGTACTTC. Translating it yields CASSYRETQYF.

The V and J genes are TRBV6-5 and TRBJ2-2, with D tentatively TRBD2 (7 bases). V was pared by 6 bases and J by 4 bases, with 15 bases between. CDR3 size: 15 residues. The germline gives CDR1 MNHEY, CDR2 SVGAGI. CDR3 protein: CASRQGGSRTGELFF. The CDR3 DNA sequence: TGTGCCAGCAGACAGGGCGGGAGCCGCACCGGGGAGCTGTTTTTT.

This clonotype was seen only a few times. This chain's CDR3 is CASSPQGGYEQYF. For the CDR3, the DNA is TGCGCCAGCAGCCCCCAGGGTGGTTACGAGCAGTACTTC. The chain links TRBV4-1 to TRBJ2-7; possibly TRBD1 for D (5 bases). The length of the CDR3 is 13 residues. The V and J ends lost 4 bases and 4 bases respectively, with 11 bases between them. CDR1 and CDR2 from the germline V gene are MGHRA and YSYEKL.

This clonotype was counted at least ten times. The chain combines TRBV11-2 with TRBJ1-1, with TRBD1 matching over 8 bases. V was clipped by 1 base and J by 7 bases; unmatched bases: 8. This CDR3 spans 15 amino acids. Germline CDR1 and CDR2: SGHAT and FQNNGV. The DNA for the CDR3 is TGTGCCAGCAGCTTAGTCGCAGGGGGCTGGATTGAAGCTTTCTTT. Translation: CASSLVAGGWIEAFF.

This clonotype was recorded many times. The chain joins TRBV11-3 to TRBJ1-1; maybe TRBD1 (5 bases). CDR1 and CDR2 (germline): SGHNT, YENEEA. V dropped 3 bases and J dropped 7 bases, with 9 bases sitting between them. The CDR3 is 12 residues long. The DNA for the CDR3 is TGTGCCAGCAGCTTGGGGGGGGATGAAGCTTTCTTT. Protein product: CASSLGGDEAFF.

This clonotype occurred many times. J is TRBJ2-3 and V is TRBV5-8; D gene unclear. The CDR3 is 16 residues long. Germline-derived CDR1 and CDR2 are SGHTS and YDEGEE. The V end was cut by 4 bases, the J end by 2 bases, with 17 bases between. The CDR3 loop is CASSAARSSSTDTQYF. CDR3 coding DNA: TGTGCCAGCAGCGCCGCTCGGAGCTCGTCCACAGATACGCAGTATTTT.

This clonotype was seen ten or more times. The V gene is TRBV7-2, the J gene TRBJ2-4, with a possible D match to TRBD1 (6 bases). V was trimmed by 4 bases and J by 1 base, leaving 20 bases between them. Germline lookup yields CDR1 SGHTA and CDR2 FQGNSA. The CDR3 is 18 residues long. CDR3 in DNA: TGTGCCAGCAGCTCTCCCGGGGCGCACCAGGGGGCCAAAAACATTCAGTACTTC. It translates to CASSSPGAHQGAKNIQYF.

This clonotype occurred many times. The genes are TRBV7-2 and TRBJ2-7; D gene ambiguous. V lost 8 bases and J lost 0, with 5 bases in between. Germline CDR1 and CDR2: SGHTA and FQGNSA. The CDR3 spans 11 residues. The CDR3 protein is CASGYSYEQYF. CDR3 in DNA: TGTGCCAGCGGGTACTCCTACGAGCAGTACTTC.